The sequence of this T cell receptor (beta chain) was determined in a study of cytomegalovirus exposure and HLA in healthy donors. The CDR3 length is 16 residues. Trimming took 5 bases from V and 5 from J; bases not matched to a gene: 8. Per germline, CDR1 SGHTA and CDR2 FQGTGA. Here immunoSEQ multiplex PCR was the method, and the copy in TCRdb shows in-frame clones only, minus some. The repertoire has 100,000 to 150,000 clones, roughly 90% of them found once; the top ten carry roughly 2%. The chain carries TRBV7-3 and TRBJ2-2; 10 bases agree with TRBD2. This receptor was identified in a young woman in good health and CMV-seronegative. Sequenced sample: PBMCs. The CDR3 DNA sequence: TGTGCCAGCAGCCCCCTAGCGGGAGAGGGGACCGGGGAGCTGTTTTTT. This sequence encodes CASSPLAGEGTGELFF.